The 2 T cell receptor beta chains in this list originate from one sample, sequenced in a study of cytomegalovirus exposure and HLA in healthy donors. The primer mix had 60 Vbeta and 13 Jbeta primers. The repertoire was sequenced with immunoSEQ multiplex PCR; TCRdb's copy has only in-frame clones and lacks some. This sample has about 160,000 clones, with around 80% found just once. The source material was PBMCs. The receptors were sampled from a woman between 45 and 65 years old in good health and CMV-seropositive.

In the case of this clone: At one end the junction does not follow the germline gene, possibly because of a read error. The chain couples TRBV7-7 to TRBJ2-5; 14 bases map to TRBD2. CDR1 SSHAT and CDR2 FNYEAQ come from the germline V gene (reference sequence). CDR3 length: 16 residues. The chain's CDR3 is CASSSGLAGGLGTQYF. CDR3 nucleotide sequence: TGTGCTAGCAGCTCTGGACTAGCGGGGGGCCTAGGGACCCAGTACTTC.

The V call is TRBV27, the J call TRBJ1-2, with D maybe TRBD1 (5 bases). V was pared by 8 bases and J by 0 bases, with 16 bases between. CDR3 length: 15 amino acids. The germline gives CDR1 MNHEY, CDR2 SMNVEV (reference sequence). The CDR3 DNA is TGTGCCAGCTCCTCCCGCACAGGAACTAACTATGGCTACACCTTC. Its translation is CASSSRTGTNYGYTF.